The 25 T cell receptor beta chains in this list originate from one sample, sequenced in a study of cytomegalovirus exposure and HLA in healthy donors. It was with 60 Vbeta and 13 Jbeta primers that the PCR ran. TCRdb's table, derived via immunoSEQ multiplex PCR, lists solely in-frame clones and lacks some. The sample has under 250,000 clones, approximately 80% seen once. Source material: PBMCs. The receptor source for this set is a boy between 2 and 10 years old in good health and CMV-seronegative.

The chain carries TRBV4-2 and TRBJ1-5; possibly TRBD1 for D (5 bases). V lost 0 bases and J lost 2, with 11 bases in between. The CDR3 length is 16 residues. Germline V lookup: CDR1 LGHNA, CDR2 YNFKEQ. CDR3 sequence: CASSQEFGGGNQPQHF. The DNA of the CDR3 is TGTGCCAGCAGCCAAGAATTCGGGGGGGGCAATCAGCCCCAGCATTTT.

This clone was found once. The rearrangement links TRBV5-1 to TRBJ2-2; D possibly corresponds to TRBD1 (6 bases). The CDR3 contains 13 residues. Germline V CDR1 and CDR2: SGHRS, YFSETQ. The ends were cut back, 3 bases at V and 8 bases at J, with 11 bases in the middle. The CDR3 DNA follows: TGCGCCAGCAGCTGGCAGGGGCCGGGGGAGCTGTTTTTT. Its translation is CASSWQGPGELFF.

The chain has TRBV7-9 and TRBJ1-1; D possibly corresponds to TRBD1 (5 bases). The V and J ends lost 4 bases and 1 base respectively, with 19 bases between them. In germline, CDR1 is SEHNR, CDR2 FQNEAQ (reference sequence). The CDR3 has 17 residues. The CDR3: CASSSRVVNPTNTEAFF. The CDR3 coding sequence is TGTGCCAGCAGCTCCAGGGTGGTTAATCCAACGAACACTGAAGCTTTCTTT.

In DNA form, the CDR3 reads TGTGCCAGCAGTTACGGTGGCGGGGCTAGCACAGATACGCAGTATTTT. It translates to CASSYGGGASTDTQYF. The gene calls are TRBV6-6 and TRBJ2-3; D may be TRBD2 (6 bases). Looked up from germline, CDR1 is MNHNY and CDR2 is SVGAGI (reference sequence). The V and J ends lost 2 bases and 0 bases respectively, with 12 bases between them. This CDR3 is 16 amino acids long.

The J gene is TRBJ1-6, the V gene TRBV5-1; 8 positions agree with TRBD1. With V trimmed by 3 bases and J by 4 bases, 6 bases remained unmatched. CDR3 size: 16 residues. CDR1 is SGHRS, CDR2 YFSETQ, per germline. The CDR3 sequence is CASSSSTGAYNSPLHF. CDR3 in DNA: TGCGCCAGCAGCTCCTCGACAGGGGCTTATAATTCACCCCTCCACTTT.

This clone was found once. The chain carries TRBV28 and TRBJ2-2; 13 bases map to TRBD2. Germline V gene data show CDR1 as MDHEN and CDR2 as SYDVKM. V shed 8 bases, J shed 6 bases, and the junction held 0 bases outside the gene matches. The CDR3 totals 13 residues. CDR3 loop: CASGLAGAGELFF. The CDR3 coding sequence is TGTGCCAGCGGACTAGCGGGAGCCGGGGAGCTGTTTTTT. Looking up the rest from reference TRBV28 and TRBJ2-2 gives the full variable domain: DVKVTQSSRYLVKRTGEKVFLECVQDMDHENMFWYRQDPGLGLRLIYFSYDVKMKEKGDIPEGYSVSREKKERFSLILESASTNQTSMYLCASGLAGAGELFFGEGSRLTVL.

The rearrangement uses TRBV5-1 and TRBJ1-1; D might be TRBD1 (6 bases). Between the trimmed V and J ends, which lost 4 bases and 4 bases, there was a span of 14 bases. This CDR3 contains 14 residues. Germline V gene lookup returns CDR1 SGHRS and CDR2 YFSETQ. The CDR3 DNA is TGCGCCAGCAGCGGAAGGGGGTCAGTCACTGAAGCTTTCTTT. This codes for CASSGRGSVTEAFF.

This clone is a singleton in its sample. The chain employs TRBV14 and TRBJ1-2; D is unclear. CDR3 size: 16 residues. Germline CDR1 reads SGHDN; CDR2 reads FVKESK. Trimming shortened V by 0 bases and J by 0 bases, and 11 bases separated the two germline ends. Here the CDR3 reads CASSQDGTEPNYGYTF. In DNA, the CDR3 is TGTGCCAGCAGCCAAGATGGCACCGAACCTAACTATGGCTACACCTTC.

The chain employs TRBV6-5 and TRBJ2-7; 7 bases align to TRBD1. CDR1 is MNHEY and CDR2 is SVGAGI in the germline V gene. The V segment lost 2 bases and the J segment 2 bases; nucleotides outside the gene matches: 3. The CDR3 runs to 14 residues. CDR3 DNA: TGTGCCAGCAGTTACGAGGGGGCTCCCTACGAGCAGTACTTC. Protein sequence: CASSYEGAPYEQYF.

CDR3 sequence reads: CAISESWGQGGGYTF. The CDR3 DNA follows: TGTGCCATCAGTGAGTCGTGGGGACAGGGTGGTGGCTACACCTTC. The chain recombines TRBV10-3 with TRBJ1-2; TRBD1 matches at 9 bases. The CDR3 is 15 amino acids. Looked up from germline, CDR1 is ENHRY and CDR2 is SYGVKD. Trimming cost V 0 bases and J 7 bases; bases outside gene matches: 6.

The chain employs TRBV27 and TRBJ2-3; D perhaps matches TRBD2 (5 bases). Germline CDR1 and CDR2: MNHEY and SMNVEV (reference sequence). The V and J ends lost 7 bases and 0 bases respectively, with 8 bases between them. The CDR3 totals 13 residues. Here the CDR3 DNA reads TGTGCCAGCACGGAGGTTAGCACAGATACGCAGTATTTT. Amino acid sequence: CASTEVSTDTQYF.

The table lists this clone with a few counts. The chain couples TRBV5-1 to TRBJ2-6; 8 bases line up with TRBD2. CDR3 size: 19 residues. After removal of 0 bases from V and 1 base from J, the junction contained 9 bases not matched to a gene. Germline V gene data show CDR1 as SGHRS and CDR2 as YFSETQ. The CDR3 sequence: CASSLAGSGIGSGANVLTF. As DNA, the CDR3 is TGCGCCAGCAGCTTGGCGGGTAGCGGGATAGGGTCTGGGGCCAACGTCCTGACTTTC.

This clone was observed a few times. CDR3 sequence (DNA): TGCGCCAGCAGCCGAAGGGACAGGGACGGCGAGCAGTACTTC. Translated, it gives CASSRRDRDGEQYF. The V call is TRBV5-1, the J call TRBJ2-7; 9 bases map to TRBD1. V dropped 4 bases and J dropped 6; count of bases not matched to a gene: 8. CDR1 SGHRS and CDR2 YFSETQ come from the germline V gene. This CDR3 comprises 14 residues.

The chain combines TRBV7-2 with TRBJ2-3, with 9 nucleotides matching TRBD1. The CDR3 contains 15 residues. J lost 5 bases, V lost 4 bases, and 7 bases had no gene match. CDR1 is SGHTA and CDR2 is FQGNSA in the germline V gene. The CDR3 loop is CASSSSGGQGDTQYF. The CDR3 bases are TGTGCCAGCAGCTCCTCAGGGGGACAGGGAGATACGCAGTATTTT.

The chain is built from TRBV6-5 and TRBJ2-7, with a tentative D call TRBD2 (6 bases). CDR1 is MNHEY and CDR2 is SVGAGI in the germline V gene. This CDR3 spans 14 amino acids. With 4 bases removed from V and 2 bases from J, the gap between germline ends came to 12 bases. The chain's CDR3 is CASSFGDLPYEQYF. DNA for the CDR3: TGTGCCAGCAGTTTCGGGGACTTACCCTACGAGCAGTACTTC.

This clone was seen more than once but under ten times. The J gene is TRBJ2-7, the V gene TRBV10-3; TRBD1 might be the D (6 bases). Trimming stripped 4 bases from V and 7 bases from J, with 11 bases between. The CDR3 runs to 12 residues. In germline, CDR1 is ENHRY, CDR2 SYGVKD. Here the CDR3 reads CAISAPDREQYF. The CDR3 coding sequence is TGTGCCATCAGTGCCCCCGACAGGGAGCAGTACTTC.

The rearrangement links TRBV6-5 to TRBJ2-3; tentatively, D is TRBD2 (7 bases). V was cut by 8 bases and J by 3 bases, with 9 bases left in between. The germline V gene has CDR1 MNHEY and CDR2 SVGAGI. This CDR3 comprises 12 residues. CDR3 bases: TGTGCCAGCGGGGGGGCAACAGATACGCAGTATTTT. Translation gives CASGGATDTQYF.

The chain employs TRBV6-5 and TRBJ2-1; 10 bases line up with TRBD2. The germline V gene encodes CDR1 MNHEY and CDR2 SVGAGI. The V and J ends lost 4 bases and 7 bases, in that order; junction bases with no gene match: 10. The CDR3 spans 16 residues. The CDR3 spells CASSWGSGGARNEQFF. For the CDR3, the DNA is TGTGCCAGCAGTTGGGGAAGCGGGGGGGCGAGGAATGAGCAGTTCTTC.

This clone was found once. The rearrangement links TRBV6-1 to TRBJ1-1, with 9 bases identical to TRBD1. The CDR3 runs to 12 residues. CDR1 and CDR2 from the germline V gene are MNHNS and SASEGT. The trim removed 4 bases at V and 10 bases at J, leaving 4 bases unmatched. This chain's CDR3 is CASSARDRVAFF. Written as DNA, the CDR3 is TGTGCCAGCAGTGCCCGGGACAGGGTAGCTTTCTTT.

The CDR3 coding sequence is TGTGCCACCACGTCTGGAGGGGGCTACACCTTC. This encodes CATTSGGGYTF. The J gene is TRBJ1-2, the V gene TRBV19; D unresolved. Germline V gene lookup returns CDR1 LNHDA and CDR2 SQIVND (reference sequence). This CDR3 is 11 amino acids long. V lost 10 bases and J lost 8, with 14 bases in between. The variable domain in full, completed from reference TRBV19 and TRBJ1-2, reads DGGITQSPKYLFRKEGQNVTLSCEQNLNHDAMYWYRQDPGQGLRLIYYSQIVNDFQKGDIAEGYSVSREKKESFPLTVTSAQKNPTAFYLCATTSGGGYTFGSGTRLTVV.

The CDR3 nucleotides read TGTGCCTGGAGTCCCCCGAGCTCCTACAATGAGCAGTTCTTC. Translation: CAWSPPSSYNEQFF. V and J are TRBV30 and TRBJ2-1; D call uncertain. Trimming pared 2 bases from V and 0 bases from J, leaving 8 bases between. CDR1 and CDR2 from the germline V gene are GTSNPN and SVGIG (reference sequence). The length of the CDR3 is 14 residues.

The rearrangement uses TRBV19 and TRBJ2-1, with 10 bases aligning to TRBD1. The CDR3 sequence is 13 residues long. CDR1 and CDR2 from the germline V gene are LNHDA and SQIVND (reference sequence). Trimming at V came to 7 bases and at J to 9 bases, leaving 6 bases not matched to a gene. The CDR3 reads CASKRTGGGEQFF. CDR3 in DNA: TGTGCCAGTAAGCGGACAGGGGGAGGTGAGCAGTTCTTC.

This chain uses TRBV15 with TRBJ1-2; D gene unclear. Trimming cost V 2 bases and J 0 bases, with 10 bases left between them. This CDR3 comprises 15 residues. CDR1 and CDR2 from the germline V gene are LNHNV and YYDKDF (reference sequence). The CDR3 loop is CATSRSGKPNYGYTF. The CDR3 DNA reads as TGTGCCACCAGCAGATCCGGGAAACCTAACTATGGCTACACCTTC.

This CDR3 reads CASSQDSFWGGNQETQYF. The CDR3 nucleotides are TGTGCCAGCAGCCAAGATTCTTTCTGGGGAGGGAATCAAGAGACCCAGTACTTC. V gene TRBV14 combines with J gene TRBJ2-5; TRBD2 agrees at 7 bases. CDR1 SGHDN and CDR2 FVKESK come from the germline V gene. The CDR3 totals 18 residues. The trim removed 0 bases at V and 2 bases at J, leaving 12 bases unmatched. Filled out from reference TRBV14 and TRBJ2-5, the complete variable domain reads EAGVTQFPSHSVIEKGQTVTLRCDPISGHDNLYWYRRVMGKEIKFLLHFVKESKQDESGMPNNRFLAERTGGTYSTLKVQPAELEDSGVYFCASSQDSFWGGNQETQYFGPGTRLLVL.

Regarding this clone: This same CDR3 is encoded by further DNA sequences in the sample. The chain is built from TRBV5-1 and TRBJ1-1, with no clear D. Germline V CDR1 and CDR2: SGHRS, YFSETQ. V dropped 0 bases and J dropped 3 bases, with 6 bases sitting between them. The CDR3 extends over 13 amino acids. The CDR3 bases are TGCGCCAGCAGCTTGGACGGGGACACTGAAGCTTTCTTT. Translation: CASSLDGDTEAFF.